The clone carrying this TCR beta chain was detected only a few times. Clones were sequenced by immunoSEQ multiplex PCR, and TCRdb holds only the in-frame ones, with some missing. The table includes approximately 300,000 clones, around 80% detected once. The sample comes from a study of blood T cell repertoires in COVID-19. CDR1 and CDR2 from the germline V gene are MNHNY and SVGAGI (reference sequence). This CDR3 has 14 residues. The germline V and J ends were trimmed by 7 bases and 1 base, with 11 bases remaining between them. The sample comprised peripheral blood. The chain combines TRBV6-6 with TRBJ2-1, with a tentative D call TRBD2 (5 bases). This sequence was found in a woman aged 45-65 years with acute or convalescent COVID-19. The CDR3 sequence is CASTLAGSYNEQFF. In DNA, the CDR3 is TGTGCCAGCACCCTAGCTGGGTCCTACAATGAGCAGTTCTTC.